Shown below are 30 T cell receptor beta chains from a single sample sequenced in a study of blood T cell repertoires in COVID-19. Assay: immunoSEQ multiplex PCR; the TCRdb copy retains only in-frame clones and omits some. The table records 250,000 to 300,000 clones, 65% to 90% of them present only once. The sample taken for sequencing was PBMCs or T cells enriched from blood (not recorded which). The receptors come from a man aged 18 to 29 who had recovered from COVID-19.

This chain joins TRBV7-9 and TRBJ1-5; 7 bases agree with TRBD1. Trimming removed 4 bases from V and 8 bases from J; junction bases left unmatched: 11. The CDR3 is made up of 15 amino acids. In germline, CDR1 is SEHNR, CDR2 FQNEAQ (reference sequence). The CDR3 DNA reads TGTGCCAGCAGCTCAACAGGGGTGTGGAACGAGCCCCAGCATTTT. Residues: CASSSTGVWNEPQHF.

This rearrangement joins TRBV14 to TRBJ1-3; D is possibly TRBD1 (6 bases). The CDR3 is 15 residues long. V lost 6 bases to trimming and J lost 2 bases, with 14 bases between them. Germline V lookup: CDR1 SGHDN, CDR2 FVKESK. The CDR3, as DNA: TGTGCCAGCAGGCCAGCGGGGGCTCCTGGAAACACCATATATTTT. Residues: CASRPAGAPGNTIYF. Full variable domain (remainder filled in from reference TRBV14 and TRBJ1-3): EAGVTQFPSHSVIEKGQTVTLRCDPISGHDNLYWYRRVMGKEIKFLLHFVKESKQDESGMPNNRFLAERTGGTYSTLKVQPAELEDSGVYFCASRPAGAPGNTIYFGEGSWLTVV.

This clone turned up a few times. The chain recombines TRBV28 with TRBJ1-6, with D tentatively TRBD1 (5 bases). This CDR3 has 16 amino acids. Germline CDR1 and CDR2: MDHEN and SYDVKM. Trimming left V 3 bases short and J 5 bases short, with 14 bases between. The CDR3 loop reads CASSFGQGLDNSPLHF. The DNA for the CDR3 is TGTGCCAGCAGTTTCGGGCAGGGATTGGATAATTCACCCCTCCACTTT.

The chain links TRBV11-1 to TRBJ2-1; possible D gene TRBD2, 5 bases. The CDR3 has 13 amino acids. Germline V gene sequence: CDR1 SGHAT, CDR2 FQDESV (reference sequence). V was pared by 2 bases and J by 4 bases, with 6 bases between. The CDR3 DNA is TGTGCCAGCAGCTTACGGGAATACAATGAGCAGTTCTTC. This encodes CASSLREYNEQFF.

V usage is TRBV11-2 and J usage is TRBJ2-5, with 9 bases lining up with TRBD1. CDR3 length: 16 residues. The V segment lost 5 bases and the J segment 5 bases; nucleotides outside the gene matches: 12. Germline CDR1 SGHAT, CDR2 FQNNGV. CDR3 in DNA: TGTGCCAGCAGCGGTCCCGGGACAGGGTGGTTGGAGACCCAGTACTTC. Its protein product is CASSGPGTGWLETQYF.

There are a few counts of this clone. The CDR3 sequence: CASKPTSGPYNEQFF. The CDR3 DNA reads TGTGCCAGCAAGCCGACTAGCGGACCCTACAATGAGCAGTTCTTC. V gene TRBV2 combines with J gene TRBJ2-1, with 9 positions matching TRBD2. Trimming removed 7 bases from V and 2 bases from J; junction bases left unmatched: 6. The CDR3 is made up of 15 amino acids. CDR1 and CDR2 (germline): SNHLY, FYNNEI.

The V gene is TRBV5-1, the J gene TRBJ2-5; the D gene is possibly TRBD1 (5 bases). V was pared by 0 bases and J by 2 bases, with 14 bases between. Germline V CDR1 and CDR2: SGHRS, YFSETQ. The CDR3 covers 16 residues. CDR3 protein: CASSLVVSAGQETQYF. The CDR3 bases are TGCGCCAGCAGCTTGGTCGTATCGGCAGGGCAAGAGACCCAGTACTTC. The variable domain in full, completed from reference TRBV5-1 and TRBJ2-5, reads KAGVTQTPRYLIKTRGQQVTLSCSPISGHRSVSWYQQTPGQGLQFLFEYFSETQRNKGNFPGRFSGRQFSNSRSEMNVSTLELGDSALYLCASSLVVSAGQETQYFGPGTRLLVL.

J is TRBJ2-7 and V is TRBV11-3, with 7 bases aligning to TRBD1. V lost 5 bases to trimming and J lost 1 base; unmatched junction nucleotides: 5. Germline lookup yields CDR1 SGHNT and CDR2 YENEEA. The CDR3 is 14 residues long. The CDR3 DNA is TGTGCCAGCAGCCCGGACAGGAGATCCTACGAGCAGTACTTC. It specifies CASSPDRRSYEQYF. The complete variable domain, with remaining parts taken from reference TRBV11-3 and TRBJ2-7, reads EAGVVQSPRYKIIEKKQPVAFWCNPISGHNTLYWYLQNLGQGPELLIRYENEEAVDDSQLPKDRFSAERLKGVDSTLKIQPAELGDSAVYLCASSPDRRSYEQYFGPGTRLTVT.

The chain combines TRBV28 with TRBJ1-2, with 9 nucleotides matching TRBD1. Trimming cost V 5 bases and J 7 bases; bases outside gene matches: 8. The germline V gene has CDR1 MDHEN and CDR2 SYDVKM. The CDR3 has 14 amino acids. CDR3 DNA: TGTGCCAGCAGTCACCCGGGACAGGGTACTGGCTACACCTTC. It translates to CASSHPGQGTGYTF.

CDR3 protein: CASSLGWTGSYEQYF. The CDR3 DNA follows: TGCGCCAGCAGCTTGGGATGGACAGGGTCGTACGAGCAGTACTTC. V and J are TRBV5-1 and TRBJ2-7; 8 positions agree with TRBD1. Germline V gene data show CDR1 as SGHRS and CDR2 as YFSETQ. Trimming at V came to 0 bases and at J to 4 bases, leaving 6 bases not matched to a gene. CDR3 size: 15 residues.

CDR3 residues: CASSQESGLLYNEQFF. CDR3 nucleotides: TGTGCCAGCAGCCAAGAATCCGGACTACTCTACAATGAGCAGTTCTTC. V is TRBV4-2 and J is TRBJ2-1; the D gene is possibly TRBD2 (6 bases). V was shortened by 0 bases and J by 3 bases, with 12 bases between the two germline ends. Germline CDR1 is LGHNA and CDR2 is YNFKEQ. The CDR3 covers 16 residues.

This chain joins TRBV9 and TRBJ1-6; possibly TRBD1 for D (6 bases). Germline-derived CDR1 and CDR2 are SGDLS and YYNGEE. V dropped 3 bases and J dropped 10 bases, with 14 bases sitting between them. The CDR3 runs 14 residues. DNA of the CDR3: TGTGCCAGCAGCGCCCAGGGGTACGGATCACCCCTCCACTTT. Residues: CASSAQGYGSPLHF.

The chain uses TRBV27 and TRBJ2-7, with TRBD1 matching over 7 bases. Looked up from germline, CDR1 is MNHEY and CDR2 is SMNVEV (reference sequence). CDR3 length: 13 amino acids. After removal of 5 bases from V and 3 bases from J, the junction contained 4 bases not matched to a gene. The chain's CDR3 is CASSPGTVYEQYF. CDR3 sequence (DNA): TGTGCCAGCAGTCCCGGGACAGTCTACGAGCAGTACTTC.

V and J are TRBV15 and TRBJ1-2; D is possibly TRBD1 (6 bases). V lost 1 base to trimming and J lost 4 bases, with 13 bases between them. The CDR3 is 15 residues long. The germline CDR1 and CDR2 sequences are LNHNV and YYDKDF (reference sequence). In DNA form, the CDR3 reads TGTGCCACCAGCAGAGGTAACAGGGTTAGCTATGGCTACACCTTC. Translating gives CATSRGNRVSYGYTF.

The V call is TRBV7-9, the J call TRBJ2-1; 13 nucleotides match TRBD2. CDR1 and CDR2 (germline): SEHNR, FQNEAQ (reference sequence). The CDR3 extends over 16 amino acids. V shed 4 bases, J shed 9 bases, and the junction held 9 bases outside the gene matches. This chain's CDR3 is CASSSGLAGESSEQFF. The CDR3 DNA sequence: TGTGCCAGCAGCTCCGGACTAGCGGGAGAATCTAGTGAGCAGTTCTTC.

In nucleotides, the CDR3 is TGCGCCAGCAGCTTGGAAGGACAGGGGGCTAGTGGGGTTTCTTCACCCCTCCACTTT. Translated, it gives CASSLEGQGASGVSSPLHF. The chain uses TRBV5-1 and TRBJ1-6; 11 bases match TRBD1. Germline V gene sequence: CDR1 SGHRS, CDR2 YFSETQ. This CDR3 spans 19 amino acids. The trim removed 0 bases at V and 9 bases at J, leaving 14 bases unmatched.

The CDR3 reads CASSWGGQDNTDTQYF. For the CDR3, the DNA is TGCGCCAGCAGCTGGGGGGGACAGGATAACACAGATACGCAGTATTTT. V gene TRBV5-1 combines with J gene TRBJ2-3; D possibly corresponds to TRBD1 (8 bases). Germline V gene sequence: CDR1 SGHRS, CDR2 YFSETQ. Trimming removed 3 bases at V and 2 bases at J, with 16 bases between. This CDR3 comprises 16 residues. The variable domain in full, with the rest retrieved from reference TRBV5-1 and TRBJ2-3, is KAGVTQTPRYLIKTRGQQVTLSCSPISGHRSVSWYQQTPGQGLQFLFEYFSETQRNKGNFPGRFSGRQFSNSRSEMNVSTLELGDSALYLCASSWGGQDNTDTQYFGPGTRLTVL.

V usage is TRBV28 and J usage is TRBJ1-5, with a possible D match to TRBD1 (5 bases). The V end was cut by 2 bases, the J end by 0 bases, with 11 bases between. Germline V gene sequence: CDR1 MDHEN, CDR2 SYDVKM. This CDR3 has 16 amino acids. The CDR3 DNA reads TGTGCCAGCAGTTTACATGCAGGGCCTAGCAATCAGCCCCAGCATTTT. Translation: CASSLHAGPSNQPQHF.

V gene TRBV7-9 combines with J gene TRBJ1-1, with a tentative D call TRBD1 (6 bases). Trimming took 3 bases from V and 3 from J, leaving 8 bases between them. This CDR3 is built from 13 residues. From germline, CDR1 is SEHNR and CDR2 FQNEAQ (reference sequence). CDR3 amino acids: CASSFGQYTEAFF. The CDR3 DNA reads TGTGCCAGCAGCTTCGGACAGTACACTGAAGCTTTCTTT.

This sequence joins TRBV2 and TRBJ1-4, with a tentative D call TRBD1 (5 bases). Germline V gene data show CDR1 as SNHLY and CDR2 as FYNNEI. The CDR3 has 15 amino acids. Between the trimmed V and J ends, which lost 4 bases and 4 bases, there was a span of 13 bases. CDR3 bases: TGTGCCAGCAGTGTAGGGCAGGGAATTAATGAAAAACTGTTTTTT. It codes for CASSVGQGINEKLFF.

V usage is TRBV13 and J usage is TRBJ1-1; 7 bases are a match to TRBD1. With 5 bases clipped from V and 4 bases from J, the junction kept 7 bases outside the gene matches. This CDR3 has 14 amino acids. Germline V gives CDR1 PRHDT, CDR2 FYEKMQ (reference sequence). CDR3 DNA sequence: TGTGCCAGCAGCGATCCGGGACAGAGCACTGAAGCTTTCTTT. Protein sequence: CASSDPGQSTEAFF.

This chain uses TRBV6-1 with TRBJ2-7, with D possibly TRBD1 on 7 matching bases. The CDR3 totals 14 residues. Germline lookup yields CDR1 MNHNS and CDR2 SASEGT. Trimming removed 1 base at V and 6 bases at J, with 13 bases between. The CDR3 DNA sequence: TGTGCCAGCAGTGAAGGGGCAGGGGGGCGCGAGCAGTACTTC. This codes for CASSEGAGGREQYF.

The rearrangement links TRBV6-5 to TRBJ1-2; D is possibly TRBD1 (5 bases). The V gene's germline CDR1 is MNHEY and CDR2 SVGAGI. V shed 0 bases and J shed 2 bases, with 10 bases lying between them. This CDR3 contains 15 residues. The CDR3 protein is CASSYSTAENYGYTF. The CDR3 bases are TGTGCCAGCAGTTACTCGACAGCCGAAAACTATGGCTACACCTTC.

The chain has TRBV25-1 and TRBJ1-2; 12 nucleotides agree with TRBD1. This CDR3 contains 14 residues. Germline CDR1 reads MGHDK; CDR2 reads SYGVNS. J gave up 2 bases and V 6 bases, and 1 base lay outside the gene matches. The CDR3 reads CASRGQGANYGYTF. For the CDR3, the DNA is TGTGCCAGCAGGGGACAGGGGGCGAACTATGGCTACACCTTC.

This clone showed up many times. The chain employs TRBV9 and TRBJ2-7, with a weak D call TRBD1 (5 bases). The V gene lost 0 bases and the J gene lost 3 bases, with 10 bases spanning the gap. This CDR3 is built from 14 residues. Per the germline V gene, CDR1 is SGDLS and CDR2 is YYNGEE. DNA for the CDR3: TGTGCCAGCAGCGTAGACTCAGACAGCTACGAGCAGTACTTC. Encoded protein: CASSVDSDSYEQYF.

The chain joins TRBV19 to TRBJ2-1; 10 bases agree with TRBD2. Looked up from germline, CDR1 is LNHDA and CDR2 is SQIVND (reference sequence). This CDR3 is built from 15 residues. After removal of 4 bases from V and 6 bases from J, the junction contained 6 bases not matched to a gene. The CDR3 protein is CASSRTSGAGNEQFF. CDR3 in DNA: TGTGCCAGTAGTAGGACTAGCGGAGCAGGCAATGAGCAGTTCTTC. Full variable domain (outside the CDR3, taken from reference TRBV19 and TRBJ2-1): DGGITQSPKYLFRKEGQNVTLSCEQNLNHDAMYWYRQDPGQGLRLIYYSQIVNDFQKGDIAEGYSVSREKKESFPLTVTSAQKNPTAFYLCASSRTSGAGNEQFFGPGTRLTVL.

For this clone: The sample carries other DNA sequences with the same CDR3. The chain joins TRBV5-1 to TRBJ2-1, with 9 bases matching TRBD1. Germline V gives CDR1 SGHRS, CDR2 YFSETQ. The CDR3 spans 14 residues. V was pared by 3 bases and J by 4 bases, with 2 bases of the junction left unmatched. CDR3 protein: CASSSGQGYNEQFF. CDR3 DNA sequence: TGCGCCAGCAGCTCGGGACAGGGATACAATGAGCAGTTCTTC. Variable domain in full (rest from reference TRBV5-1 and TRBJ2-1): KAGVTQTPRYLIKTRGQQVTLSCSPISGHRSVSWYQQTPGQGLQFLFEYFSETQRNKGNFPGRFSGRQFSNSRSEMNVSTLELGDSALYLCASSSGQGYNEQFFGPGTRLTVL.

This chain connects TRBV4-2 to TRBJ1-5; D may be TRBD1 (5 bases). V lost 2 bases and J 3 bases, leaving 11 bases between the germline ends. The CDR3 loop spans 15 amino acids. Germline CDR1 reads LGHNA; CDR2 reads YNFKEQ. The CDR3 sequence: CASSQRAGPNQPQHF. The CDR3, as DNA: TGTGCCAGCAGCCAACGGGCGGGACCCAATCAGCCCCAGCATTTT.

Only one count was recorded for this clone. V is TRBV3-1 (or the pseudogene TRBV3-2) and J is TRBJ2-4; tentative D call: TRBD2 (6 bases). Germline assignment: CDR1 LGHDT and CDR2 YNNKEL (reference sequence). V lost 1 base to trimming and J lost 2 bases, with 15 bases between them. The length of the CDR3 is 17 residues. The CDR3, as DNA: TGTGCCAGCAGCCAAGCACGGAGGGGACTTCCCAAAAACATTCAGTACTTC. Its translation is CASSQARRGLPKNIQYF.

Worth noting for this clone: Germline and junction disagree at one end, which may indicate a read error. The chain uses TRBV7-7 and TRBJ2-2; 9 bases match TRBD2. The germline V gene has CDR1 SSHAT and CDR2 FNYEAQ (reference sequence). CDR3 length equals 17 residues. In nucleotides, the CDR3 is TGTGCTAGCAGCCTACGACTAGCGGTCCTCGACACCGGGGAGCTGTTTTTT. This gives the protein CASSLRLAVLDTGELFF.